One and the same sample provided the 21 T cell receptor beta chains below, sequenced in a study of blood T cell repertoires in COVID-19. Clones were sequenced by immunoSEQ multiplex PCR, and TCRdb holds only the in-frame ones, with some missing. The data contain about 150,000 clones, 84% of them seen just once; the ten biggest clones take up less than 6%. Sequences were obtained from PBMCs or T cells enriched from blood (not recorded which). These receptors were collected from a woman between 45 and 60 years old who had been exposed to COVID-19.

This clone was found a few times. The V and J genes are TRBV7-2 and TRBJ2-2; 8 bases agree with TRBD2. V shed 5 bases, J shed 5 bases, and the junction held 19 bases outside the gene matches. The germline V gene has CDR1 SGHTA and CDR2 FQGNSA. The CDR3 extends over 19 amino acids. The CDR3 DNA reads as TGTGCCAGCAGCCCAGGCGGCGGGGGGATCTCCCGGAGGACCGGGGAGCTGTTTTTT. Its protein product is CASSPGGGGISRRTGELFF. Full variable domain (rest looked up from reference TRBV7-2 and TRBJ2-2): GAGVSQSPSNKVTEKGKDVELRCDPISGHTALYWYRQSLGQGLEFLIYFQGNSAPDKSGLPSDRFSAERTGGSVSTLTIQRTQQEDSAVYLCASSPGGGGISRRTGELFFGEGSRLTVL.

This sequence joins TRBV7-9 and TRBJ1-1; D call uncertain. CDR3 length: 14 amino acids. Trimming removed 5 bases at V and 5 bases at J, with 15 bases between. Germline V CDR1 and CDR2: SEHNR, FQNEAQ (reference sequence). CDR3 coding DNA: TGTGCCAGCAGCCCTCATAACCCTAAGACTGAAGCTTTCTTT. The encoded protein is CASSPHNPKTEAFF.

This chain joins TRBV27 and TRBJ2-5, with D perhaps matching TRBD2 (7 bases). The V and J ends lost 6 bases and 2 bases respectively, with 22 bases between them. CDR3 length: 17 amino acids. The germline gives CDR1 MNHEY, CDR2 SMNVEV (reference sequence). The CDR3 here is CASSQKGGTSEQETQYF. Written as DNA, the CDR3 is TGTGCCAGCAGCCAAAAGGGGGGTACTAGCGAGCAAGAGACCCAGTACTTC.

J is TRBJ2-2 and V is TRBV6-5, with D perhaps TRBD2 (5 bases). This CDR3 contains 13 residues. Per germline, CDR1 MNHEY and CDR2 SVGAGI. Trimming stripped 6 bases from V and 0 bases from J, with 5 bases between. The CDR3, as DNA: TGTGCCAGCAGGCGGGCGAACACCGGGGAGCTGTTTTTT. Protein sequence: CASRRANTGELFF.

This clone was seen a single time. This chain connects TRBV5-6 to TRBJ1-5, with 7 bases fitting TRBD1. CDR3 length: 15 residues. Losses at the gene ends were 3 bases for V and 4 bases for J; bases not matched to a gene: 7. Germline V gene data show CDR1 as SGHDT and CDR2 as YYEEEE. The CDR3 sequence is CASSSKDRTNQPQHF. DNA of the CDR3: TGTGCCAGCAGCTCGAAGGACAGGACAAATCAGCCCCAGCATTTT.

The chain joins TRBV27 to TRBJ1-5; 7 nucleotides line up with TRBD1. This CDR3 spans 16 amino acids. The V gene end was trimmed by 6 bases and the J gene end by 1 base; junction bases not matched to a gene: 9. The V gene's germline CDR1 is MNHEY and CDR2 SMNVEV (reference sequence). DNA of the CDR3: TGTGCCAGCAGCCGCCCTGGGACAGTAAGCAATCAGCCCCAGCATTTT. Translating it yields CASSRPGTVSNQPQHF.

This chain uses TRBV12-3 or TRBV12-4 with TRBJ1-1, with D unclear. The CDR3 has 11 amino acids. Trimming took off 4 bases at V and 4 bases at J, with 4 bases between the two ends. This chain's CDR3 is CASSSSTEAFF. Here the CDR3 DNA reads TGTGCCAGCAGTTCTTCCACTGAAGCTTTCTTT.

V and J are TRBV2 and TRBJ2-1; a possible D gene is TRBD2 (6 bases). V lost 8 bases to trimming and J lost 0 bases, with 14 bases between them. Germline assignment: CDR1 SNHLY and CDR2 FYNNEI. The CDR3 contains 15 residues. The CDR3 sequence is CASPGGAGSYNEQFF. The CDR3 coding sequence is TGTGCCAGCCCAGGTGGAGCGGGCTCCTACAATGAGCAGTTCTTC.

V is TRBV5-4 and J is TRBJ1-4; D perhaps matches TRBD1 (5 bases). The CDR3 length is 16 residues. Per germline, CDR1 SGHNT and CDR2 YYREEE (reference sequence). V was trimmed by 5 bases and J by 5 bases, leaving 19 bases between them. The CDR3, as DNA: TGTGCCAGCAGTCCTTCTCCGGGGACTGGAAATGAAAAACTGTTTTTT. Protein product: CASSPSPGTGNEKLFF.

V and J are TRBV10-3 and TRBJ2-2; 8 bases align to TRBD2. V lost 2 bases, J lost 5 bases, and 7 bases stayed unmatched. From germline, CDR1 is ENHRY and CDR2 SYGVKD. There are 16 residues in the CDR3. The CDR3 loop is CAISEPRGLGTGELFF. The CDR3 bases are TGTGCCATCAGTGAGCCCCGGGGACTAGGAACCGGGGAGCTGTTTTTT.

This clone was detected ten times or more. The rearrangement links TRBV6-5 to TRBJ2-5; TRBD2 might be the D (5 bases). V lost 0 bases and J 2 bases, leaving 10 bases between the germline ends. The CDR3 is made up of 15 amino acids. Germline CDR1 reads MNHEY; CDR2 reads SVGAGI. DNA for the CDR3: TGTGCCAGCAGTTACTCGGCCAGAGGGCAAGAGACCCAGTACTTC. Protein: CASSYSARGQETQYF.

Written as DNA, the CDR3 is TGTGCCAGCAGCTACGACATTCGGGGGGAGCTGTTTTTT. This sequence encodes CASSYDIRGELFF. The chain couples TRBV3-1 (or the pseudogene TRBV3-2) to TRBJ2-2; D remains ambiguous. The CDR3 runs 13 residues. With 5 bases removed from V and 8 bases from J, the gap between germline ends came to 12 bases. The germline V gene has CDR1 LGHDT and CDR2 YNNKEL (reference sequence).

The table lists this clone with a count of one. J is TRBJ2-3 and V is TRBV4-1; no clear D gene. This CDR3 is built from 13 residues. V was clipped by 3 bases and J by 4 bases, with 8 bases between them. Germline values: CDR1 MGHRA, CDR2 YSYEKL. Here the CDR3 DNA reads TGCGCCAGCAGCCATTCCCGGGCAGATACGCAGTATTTT. Protein sequence: CASSHSRADTQYF.

This clone was picked up one time. This sequence joins TRBV7-9 and TRBJ1-6; possible D gene TRBD1, 5 bases. CDR3 length: 16 residues. Deletions cut 4 bases from V and 0 bases from J, with 10 bases between. Germline V gene lookup returns CDR1 SEHNR and CDR2 FQNEAQ (reference sequence). The CDR3 region is CASSSRTTSYNSPLHF. CDR3 nucleotide sequence: TGTGCCAGCAGCTCCCGGACAACCTCCTATAATTCACCCCTCCACTTT.

This chain uses TRBV6-5 with TRBJ1-6; D is unresolved. V dropped 6 bases and J dropped 6 bases, with 3 bases sitting between them. The CDR3 contains 11 residues. The V gene's germline CDR1 is MNHEY and CDR2 SVGAGI. The CDR3 sequence: CASSLNSPLHF. The CDR3 DNA reads as TGTGCCAGCAGCCTTAATTCACCCCTCCACTTT.

V is TRBV5-6 and J is TRBJ1-5; possibly TRBD1 for D (6 bases). CDR3 length equals 14 residues. V gave up 0 bases and J gave up 7 bases, with 11 bases separating them. Germline CDR1 reads SGHDT; CDR2 reads YYEEEE. The DNA of the CDR3 is TGTGCCAGCAGCTTGGGACAGGTCCAACAGCCCCAGCATTTT. Translated: CASSLGQVQQPQHF. Using reference TRBV5-6 and TRBJ1-5 for the parts outside the CDR3, the full variable domain is DAGVTQSPTHLIKTRGQQVTLRCSPKSGHDTVSWYQQALGQGPQFIFQYYEEEERQRGNFPDRFSGHQFPNYSSELNVNALLLGDSALYLCASSLGQVQQPQHFGDGTRLSIL.

V gene TRBV7-9 combines with J gene TRBJ1-1; no definite D call. The germline V gene encodes CDR1 SEHNR and CDR2 FQNEAQ (reference sequence). This CDR3 has 13 amino acids. The germline V and J ends were trimmed by 1 base and 7 bases, with 10 bases remaining between them. The CDR3 DNA is TGTGCCAGCAGCTTAGAGCCGCGTAGTGAAGCTTTCTTT. It codes for CASSLEPRSEAFF.

V and J are TRBV5-1 and TRBJ2-7; D possibly corresponds to TRBD1 (6 bases). CDR1 and CDR2 (germline): SGHRS, YFSETQ. Trimming shortened V by 4 bases and J by 1 base, and 15 bases separated the two germline ends. CDR3 length: 15 amino acids. CDR3 sequence (DNA): TGCGCCAGCAGCGGAACAGGGAAGAGTTCCTACGAGCAGTACTTC. Protein: CASSGTGKSSYEQYF.

The chain carries TRBV27 and TRBJ1-5; 7 bases map to TRBD1. After removal of 5 bases from V and 7 bases from J, the junction contained 14 bases not matched to a gene. The CDR3 is 16 amino acids. CDR1 and CDR2 from the germline V gene are MNHEY and SMNVEV (reference sequence). CDR3 sequence reads: CASSPARQGPGQPQHF. The CDR3 bases are TGTGCCAGCAGTCCCGCTCGACAGGGACCCGGGCAGCCCCAGCATTTT.

The chain uses TRBV6-1 and TRBJ2-3; 10 bases fit TRBD2. Germline CDR1 and CDR2: MNHNS and SASEGT. The trim removed 4 bases at V and 7 bases at J, leaving 11 bases unmatched. CDR3 length: 16 amino acids. The CDR3, as DNA: TGTGCCAGCAGTGGCCCTAGCGGGAGCTCCCGGAATACGCAGTATTTT. Protein product: CASSGPSGSSRNTQYF.

The chain employs TRBV9 and TRBJ2-7, with unresolved D. CDR1 SGDLS and CDR2 YYNGEE come from the germline V gene. This CDR3 comprises 15 residues. Trimming took 0 bases from V and 2 from J, leaving 12 bases between them. CDR3 amino acids: CASSVARSNAYEQYF. The CDR3 nucleotides read TGTGCCAGCAGCGTAGCTCGGTCCAACGCCTACGAGCAGTACTTC.